These 6 T cell receptor beta chains share one sample of origin, sequenced in a study of T cells in Graves' hyperthyroidism and ophthalmopathy. Researchers took RNA transcripts and amplified the TCR beta CDR3 regions from them. A first-round RT-PCR of the TCR CDR3 used the HTBI primer set. MiXCR, applied by TCRdb to the multiplex PCR reads, yields one record per CDR3 protein. The sample consists of around 700,000 distinct CDR3 sequences, roughly 20% of them appearing once. Specimen: blood. The receptors here all came from a woman between 50 and 59 years old with Graves' hyperthyroidism that later progressed to Graves' ophthalmopathy.

This clonotype was seen a handful of times. V is TRBV7-8 and J is TRBJ1-5; 11 bases line up with TRBD1. The trim removed 0 bases at V and 5 bases at J, leaving 6 bases unmatched. Germline CDR1 is SGHVS and CDR2 is FQNEAQ. This CDR3 has 17 amino acids. The CDR3 reads CASSLAWRTGGYQPQHF. As DNA, the CDR3 is TGTGCCAGCAGCTTAGCTTGGAGGACAGGGGGCTATCAGCCCCAGCATTTT.

The V call is TRBV29-1, the J call TRBJ1-2, with 7 nucleotides matching TRBD1. Germline-derived CDR1 and CDR2 are SQVTM and ANQGSEA. The length of the CDR3 is 12 residues. CDR3 nucleotides: TGCGGGATAACAGGGGCTAACTATGGCTACACCTTC. Its protein product is CGITGANYGYTF.

This clonotype was seen repeatedly, ten times or more. The rearrangement joins TRBV5-5 to TRBJ2-1; maybe TRBD2 (5 bases). The CDR3 totals 15 residues. Germline V gene sequence: CDR1 SGHKS, CDR2 YYEKEE (reference sequence). Trimming pared 2 bases from V and 2 bases from J, leaving 11 bases between. This CDR3 is CASSFGLAPYNEQFF. The DNA for the CDR3 is TGTGCCAGCAGCTTTGGGCTAGCCCCCTACAATGAGCAGTTCTTC.

The J gene is TRBJ2-1, the V gene TRBV27, with 7 bases matching TRBD2. J gave up 6 bases and V 8 bases, and 10 bases lay outside the gene matches. Germline lookup yields CDR1 MNHEY and CDR2 SMNVEV (reference sequence). The CDR3 loop spans 14 amino acids. The CDR3 is CASAASGPANEQFF. The CDR3 DNA reads as TGTGCCAGCGCGGCTAGCGGCCCCGCCAATGAGCAGTTCTTC.

About this clonotype: This may stem from a read error, because a much larger clone lies one nucleotide away. The rearrangement joins TRBV6-2 or TRBV6-3 to TRBJ2-3; 7 nucleotides align to TRBD2. CDR1 is MNHEY and CDR2 is SVGEGT in the germline V gene. This CDR3 is built from 14 residues. V trimming: 9 bases; J trimming: 5 bases; junction bases outside the gene matches: 11. CDR3 protein: CASSREAGEDTQYF. As DNA, the CDR3 is TGTGCCAGTAGCCGGGAGGCTGGGGAAGATACGCAGTATTTT.

This chain links TRBV12-3 or TRBV12-4 with TRBJ2-1; maybe TRBD2 (6 bases). Trimming pared 1 base from V and 8 bases from J, leaving 15 bases between. The CDR3 has 15 residues. The CDR3 DNA sequence: TGTGCCAGCAGTTTAGGGGCGGGGCGGATCGATGAGCAGTTCTTC. This translates into CASSLGAGRIDEQFF.